This TCR beta chain was captured in a study of shared clonotypes between healthy human individuals. Notes on this clone: Its antigen is not identified.

Sequencing was performed with immunoSEQ multiplex PCR; in TCRdb, only in-frame clones are kept and a portion is missing. This sample has about 2.4 million clones, with 93% found just once. Trimming left V 3 bases short and J 2 bases short, with 5 bases between. The CDR3 is 13 residues long. Germline V lookup: CDR1 MDHEN, CDR2 SYDVKM. General study points: In contrast to clonotypes shared by all four donors, non-shared clonotypes had lower generation probabilities. Estimated richness values were generally larger in naive subsets than in memory subsets.

Sequenced material: naive CD4+ T cells from PBMCs. Subset given: CD45RA+ positively selected. The receptor's source is a man younger than 30 in good health. Some clones in this sample may be carry-over from other donors' samples. The chain is built from TRBV28 and TRBJ2-4; no reliable D call. This CDR3 reads CASSFHTKNIQYF. In DNA form, the CDR3 reads TGTGCCAGCAGTTTTCACACCAAAAACATTCAGTACTTC. Based on the CDR3 plus reference TRBV28 and TRBJ2-4, the full variable domain is DVKVTQSSRYLVKRTGEKVFLECVQDMDHENMFWYRQDPGLGLRLIYFSYDVKMKEKGDIPEGYSVSREKKERFSLILESASTNQTSMYLCASSFHTKNIQYFGAGTRLSVL.